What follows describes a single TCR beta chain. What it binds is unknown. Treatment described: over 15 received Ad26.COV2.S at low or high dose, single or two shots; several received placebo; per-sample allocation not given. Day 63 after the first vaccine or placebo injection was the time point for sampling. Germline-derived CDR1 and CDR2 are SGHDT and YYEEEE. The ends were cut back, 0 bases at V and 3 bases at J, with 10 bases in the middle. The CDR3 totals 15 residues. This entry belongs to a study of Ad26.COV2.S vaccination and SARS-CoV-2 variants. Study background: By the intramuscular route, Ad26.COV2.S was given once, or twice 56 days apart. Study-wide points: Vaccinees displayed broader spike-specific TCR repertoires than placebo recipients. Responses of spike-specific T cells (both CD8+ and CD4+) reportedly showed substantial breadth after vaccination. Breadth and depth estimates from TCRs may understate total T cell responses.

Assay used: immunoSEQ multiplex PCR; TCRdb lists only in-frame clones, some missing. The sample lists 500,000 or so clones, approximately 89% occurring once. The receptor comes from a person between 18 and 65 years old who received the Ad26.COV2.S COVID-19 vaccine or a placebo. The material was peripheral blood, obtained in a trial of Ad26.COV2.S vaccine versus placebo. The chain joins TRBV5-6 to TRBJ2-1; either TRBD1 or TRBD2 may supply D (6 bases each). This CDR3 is CASSLVEGHYNEQFF. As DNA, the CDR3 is TGTGCCAGCAGCTTGGTGGAGGGACACTACAATGAGCAGTTCTTC.